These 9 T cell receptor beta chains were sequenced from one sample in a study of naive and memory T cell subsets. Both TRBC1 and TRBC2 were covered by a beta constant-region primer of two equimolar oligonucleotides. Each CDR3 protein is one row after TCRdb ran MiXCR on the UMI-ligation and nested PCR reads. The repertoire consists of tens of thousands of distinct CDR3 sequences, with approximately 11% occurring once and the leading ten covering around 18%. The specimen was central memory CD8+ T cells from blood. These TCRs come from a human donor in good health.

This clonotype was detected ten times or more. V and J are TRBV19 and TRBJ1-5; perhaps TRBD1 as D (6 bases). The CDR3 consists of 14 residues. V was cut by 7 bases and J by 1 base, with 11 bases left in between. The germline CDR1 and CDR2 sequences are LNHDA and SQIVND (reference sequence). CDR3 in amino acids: CASTRGISNQPQHF. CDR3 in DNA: TGTGCCAGTACTAGGGGGATCAGCAATCAGCCCCAGCATTTT.

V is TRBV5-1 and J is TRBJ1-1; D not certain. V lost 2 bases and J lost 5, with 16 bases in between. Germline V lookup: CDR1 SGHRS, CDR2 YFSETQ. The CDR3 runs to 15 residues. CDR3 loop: CASSFDGRGLTEAFF. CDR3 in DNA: TGCGCCAGCAGCTTTGATGGGCGTGGGTTAACTGAAGCTTTCTTT. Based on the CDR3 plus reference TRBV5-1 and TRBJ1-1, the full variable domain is KAGVTQTPRYLIKTRGQQVTLSCSPISGHRSVSWYQQTPGQGLQFLFEYFSETQRNKGNFPGRFSGRQFSNSRSEMNVSTLELGDSALYLCASSFDGRGLTEAFFGQGTRLTVV.

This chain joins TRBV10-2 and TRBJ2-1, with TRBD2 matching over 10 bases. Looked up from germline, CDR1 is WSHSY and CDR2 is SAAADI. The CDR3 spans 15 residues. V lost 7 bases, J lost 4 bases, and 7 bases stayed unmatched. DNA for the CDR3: TGCGCCAGCACCGTAGCGGGAGGAGCGTACAATGAGCAGTTCTTC. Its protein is CASTVAGGAYNEQFF.

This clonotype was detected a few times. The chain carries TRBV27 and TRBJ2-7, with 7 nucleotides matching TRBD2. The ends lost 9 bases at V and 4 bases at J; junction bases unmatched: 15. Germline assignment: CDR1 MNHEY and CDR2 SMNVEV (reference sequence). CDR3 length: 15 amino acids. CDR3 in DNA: TGTGCCAGTTCAGTTAACTCTCTAGCGGAATACGAGCAGTACTTC. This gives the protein CASSVNSLAEYEQYF.

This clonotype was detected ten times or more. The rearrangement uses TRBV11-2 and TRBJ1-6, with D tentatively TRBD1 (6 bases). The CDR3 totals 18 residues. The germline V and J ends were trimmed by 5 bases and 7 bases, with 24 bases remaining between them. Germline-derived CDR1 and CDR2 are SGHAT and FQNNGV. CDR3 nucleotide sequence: TGTGCCAGCAGCCCGGGCCCCGGACCGACAGGACCCAATTCACCCCTCCACTTT. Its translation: CASSPGPGPTGPNSPLHF.

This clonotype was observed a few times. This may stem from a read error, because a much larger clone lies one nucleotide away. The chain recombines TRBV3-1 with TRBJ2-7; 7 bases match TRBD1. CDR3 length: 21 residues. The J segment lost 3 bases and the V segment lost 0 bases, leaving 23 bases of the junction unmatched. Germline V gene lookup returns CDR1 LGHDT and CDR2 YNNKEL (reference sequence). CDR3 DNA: TGTGCCAGCAGCCAAGATTGGCGGACAGGCCACGACGCAGGGCACTACTACGAGCAGTACTTC. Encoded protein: CASSQDWRTGHDAGHYYEQYF.

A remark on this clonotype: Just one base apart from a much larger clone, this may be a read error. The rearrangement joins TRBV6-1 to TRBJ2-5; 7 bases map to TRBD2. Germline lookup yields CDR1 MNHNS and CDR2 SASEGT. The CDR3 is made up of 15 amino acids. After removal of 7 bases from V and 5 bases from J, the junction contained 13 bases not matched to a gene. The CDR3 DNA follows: TGTGCCAGCACAGCGGGACGAGCGGTTCACGAGACCCAGTACTTC. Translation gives CASTAGRAVHETQYF.

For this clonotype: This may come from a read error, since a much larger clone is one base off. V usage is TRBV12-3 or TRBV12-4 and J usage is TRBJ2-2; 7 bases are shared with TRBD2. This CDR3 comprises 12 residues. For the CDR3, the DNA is TGTGCCAGCGGGAGGGGCACCGGGGAGATGTTTTTT. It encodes CASGRGTGEMFF.

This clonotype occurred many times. Written as DNA, the CDR3 is TGTGCCAGCTACTCAAGCTCCTACGAGCAGTACTTC. It specifies CASYSSSYEQYF. The rearrangement links TRBV27 to TRBJ2-7, with D unclear. CDR1 MNHEY and CDR2 SMNVEV come from the germline V gene (reference sequence). This CDR3 region has 12 residues. V lost 8 bases and J 0 bases, leaving 8 bases between the germline ends.